This T cell receptor beta chain was retrieved from a study of shared clonotypes between healthy human individuals. Background on the study: Each donor had three CD4 naive, three CD4 memory, two CD8 naive and one CD8 memory plate.

In the case of this clone: Its matching antigen is unknown.

CDR3 length: 17 amino acids. Germline V gene sequence: CDR1 MDHEN, CDR2 SYDVKM. The ends lost 6 bases at V and 0 bases at J; junction bases unmatched: 10. Genomic DNA (from each subset) was split evenly across several immunoSEQ plates. Libraries were prepared by immunoSEQ multiplex PCR; TCRdb keeps only in-frame clonotypes and omits some of them. The repertoire holds around 990,000 clones, about 80% seen once, with 0.7% to 0.95% in the top ten. Overall study findings and caveats: The expectation was that sequencing depth would affect clonotype sharing among donors. Sample collection involved blood only; tissue repertoires are likely different.

This clonotype was obtained from a man aged 18 to 29 in good health. Some clones in this sample may be carry-over from other donors' samples. Sequencing was performed on memory CD4+ T cells from PBMCs. The subset: CD45RA-negative fraction. This chain uses TRBV28 with TRBJ2-4, with 8 bases matching TRBD2. CDR3 in DNA: TGTGCCAGCAGGTTTAGCGGGATCACCTTAGCCAAAAACATTCAGTACTTC. Amino acid sequence: CASRFSGITLAKNIQYF.